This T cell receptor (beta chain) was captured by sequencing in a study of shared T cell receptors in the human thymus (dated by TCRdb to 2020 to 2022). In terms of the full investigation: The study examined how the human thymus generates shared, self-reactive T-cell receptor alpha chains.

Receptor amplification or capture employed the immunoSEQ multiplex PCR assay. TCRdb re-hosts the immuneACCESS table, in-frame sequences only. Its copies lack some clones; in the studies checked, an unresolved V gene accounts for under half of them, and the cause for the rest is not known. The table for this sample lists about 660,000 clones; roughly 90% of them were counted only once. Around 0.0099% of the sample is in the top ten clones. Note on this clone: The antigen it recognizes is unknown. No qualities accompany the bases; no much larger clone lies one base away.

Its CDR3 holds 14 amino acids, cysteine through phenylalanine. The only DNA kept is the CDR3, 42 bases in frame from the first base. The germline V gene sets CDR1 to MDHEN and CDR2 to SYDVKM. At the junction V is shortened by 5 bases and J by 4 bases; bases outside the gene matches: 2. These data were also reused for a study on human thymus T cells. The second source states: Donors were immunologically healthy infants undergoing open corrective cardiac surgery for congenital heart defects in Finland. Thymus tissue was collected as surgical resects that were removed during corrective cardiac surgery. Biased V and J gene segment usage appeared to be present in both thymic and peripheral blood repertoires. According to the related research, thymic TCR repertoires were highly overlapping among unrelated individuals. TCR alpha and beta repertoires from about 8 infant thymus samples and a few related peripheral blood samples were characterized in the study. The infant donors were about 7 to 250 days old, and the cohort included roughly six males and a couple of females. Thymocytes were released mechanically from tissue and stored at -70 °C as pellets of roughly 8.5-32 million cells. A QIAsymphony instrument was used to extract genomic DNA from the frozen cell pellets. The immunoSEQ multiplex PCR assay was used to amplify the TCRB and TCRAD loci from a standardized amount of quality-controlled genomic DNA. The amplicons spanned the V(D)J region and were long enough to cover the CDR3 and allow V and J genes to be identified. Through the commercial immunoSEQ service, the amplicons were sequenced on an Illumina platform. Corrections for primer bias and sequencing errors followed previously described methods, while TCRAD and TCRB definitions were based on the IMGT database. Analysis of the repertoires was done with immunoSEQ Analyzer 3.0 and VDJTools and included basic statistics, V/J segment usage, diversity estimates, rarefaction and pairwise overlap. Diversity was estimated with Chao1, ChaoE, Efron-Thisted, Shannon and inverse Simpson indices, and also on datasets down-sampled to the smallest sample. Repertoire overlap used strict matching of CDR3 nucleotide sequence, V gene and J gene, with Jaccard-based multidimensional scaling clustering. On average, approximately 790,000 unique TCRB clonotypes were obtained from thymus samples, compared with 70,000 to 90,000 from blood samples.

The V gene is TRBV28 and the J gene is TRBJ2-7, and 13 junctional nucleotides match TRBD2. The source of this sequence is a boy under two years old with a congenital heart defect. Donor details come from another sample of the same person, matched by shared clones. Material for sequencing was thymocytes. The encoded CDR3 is CASSILAGGYEQYF. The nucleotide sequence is TGTGCCAGCAGTATACTAGCGGGAGGGTACGAGCAGTACTTC.